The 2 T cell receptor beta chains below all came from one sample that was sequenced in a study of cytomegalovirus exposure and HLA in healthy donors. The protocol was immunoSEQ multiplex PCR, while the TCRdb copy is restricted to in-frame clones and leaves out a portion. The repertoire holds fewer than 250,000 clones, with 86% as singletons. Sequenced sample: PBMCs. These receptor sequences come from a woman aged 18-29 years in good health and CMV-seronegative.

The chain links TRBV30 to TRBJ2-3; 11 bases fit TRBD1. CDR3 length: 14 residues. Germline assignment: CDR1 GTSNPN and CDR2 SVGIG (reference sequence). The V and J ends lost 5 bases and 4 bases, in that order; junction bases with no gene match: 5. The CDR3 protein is CAWGQGAQADTQYF. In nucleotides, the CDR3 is TGTGCCTGGGGACAGGGGGCGCAGGCAGATACGCAGTATTTT.

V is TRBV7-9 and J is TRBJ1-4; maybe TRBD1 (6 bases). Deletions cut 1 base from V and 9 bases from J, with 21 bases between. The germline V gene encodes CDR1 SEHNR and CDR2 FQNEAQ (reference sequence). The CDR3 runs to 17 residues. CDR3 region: CASSLVVLGQSSQKLFF. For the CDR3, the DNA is TGTGCCAGCAGCTTAGTTGTGTTAGGACAGTCCTCTCAAAAACTGTTTTTT.